Listed here is a single TCR beta chain. The target antigen is unknown. This record belongs to a study of CXCR3-negative and CXCR3-positive naive CD8 T cells. In the study overall: The total count of TRB reads reached about 135 million, and each library contributed about 1.5 +/- 0.3 million.

All TRB cDNA libraries came from 5' RACE performed with UMI labels. TCRdb re-called the 5' RACE reads and catalogs CDR3 proteins one per entry, DNA excluded. Its listing shows 43,000 or so distinct CDR3 sequences. Per CD8+ T cell subset, triplicate sorts of fewer than 350,000 cells each were done. General study results and limits: Naive subsets showed comparable surface CD5, and TCR interaction strength was also inferred from TRB CDR3 physicochemistry.

This CDR3 is 16 amino acids long. Germline CDR1 reads LNHNV; CDR2 reads YYDKDF (reference sequence). The genes are TRBV15 and TRBJ2-6; the D gene TCRdb calls, TRBD1, cannot be checked with no DNA. The TCR sequence derives from a human donor in good health. Some clones in this sample may be carry-over from other donors' samples. The source material was naive CXCR3- CD8+ T cells from blood. The subset is: CD45RO-CCR7+CD27+CD95- naive CD8+ T cells lacking CXCR3 (TNR3-). The CDR3 sequence is CATSRDRGSGANVLTF.